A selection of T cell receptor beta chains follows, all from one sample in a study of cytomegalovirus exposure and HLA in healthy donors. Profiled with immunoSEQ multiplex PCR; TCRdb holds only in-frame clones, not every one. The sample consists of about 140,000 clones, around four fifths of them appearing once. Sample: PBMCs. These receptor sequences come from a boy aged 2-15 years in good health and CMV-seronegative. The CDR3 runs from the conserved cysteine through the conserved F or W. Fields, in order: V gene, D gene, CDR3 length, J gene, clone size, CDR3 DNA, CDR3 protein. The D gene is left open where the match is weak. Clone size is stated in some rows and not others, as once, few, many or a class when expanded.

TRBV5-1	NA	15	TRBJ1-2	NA	TGCGCCAGCAGCTTAGTTGCAGGGTCTAACTATGGCTACACCTTC	CASSLVAGSNYGYTF
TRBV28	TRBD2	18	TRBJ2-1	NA	TGTGCCAGCAGTTCCCTCGGTGGGGGGCGGGGGGGGGACAATGAGCAGTTCTTC	CASSSLGGGRGGDNEQFF
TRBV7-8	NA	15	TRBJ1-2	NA	TGTGCCAGCAGCTTGGGGCGGCGGAACCCCTATGGCTACACCTTC	CASSLGRRNPYGYTF
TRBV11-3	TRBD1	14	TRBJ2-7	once	TGTGCCAGCAGCTCGACAGGGGTAACCTACGAGCAGTACTTC	CASSSTGVTYEQYF
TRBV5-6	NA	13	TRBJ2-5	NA	TGTGCCAGCAGCTTGCATAGAGAAGAGACCCAGTACTTC	CASSLHREETQYF
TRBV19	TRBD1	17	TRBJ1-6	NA	TGTGCCAGTAGTCCAAGGGGCGCCGGGACAGGCCACTCACCCCTCCACTTT	CASSPRGAGTGHSPLHF
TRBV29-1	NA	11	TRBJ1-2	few	TGCAGCGTTGGGGGGCGCGGTGGCTACACCTTC	CSVGGRGGYTF
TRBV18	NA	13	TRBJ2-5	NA	TGTGCCAGCTCACATCGCAGGCAAGAGACCCAGTACTTC	CASSHRRQETQYF
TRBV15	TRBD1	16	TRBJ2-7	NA	TGTGCCACCAGCAGAGGCTTGGGACAGGGGGCGGGGGAGCAGTACTTC	CATSRGLGQGAGEQYF
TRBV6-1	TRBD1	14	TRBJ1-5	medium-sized	TGTGCCAGCGAGACAGGGGATAGCAATCAGCCCCAGCATTTT	CASETGDSNQPQHF
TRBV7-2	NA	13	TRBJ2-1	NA	TGTGCCAGCAGCTTAGCATCGGGCAATGAGCAGTTCTTC	CASSLASGNEQFF
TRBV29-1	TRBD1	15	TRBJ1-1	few	TGCAGCGTTGAGTTACCCCCGACAGGGTTTACTGAAGCTTTCTTT	CSVELPPTGFTEAFF
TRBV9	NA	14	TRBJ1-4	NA	TGTGCCAGCAGTGACGAACAATGGGGGCAAAGACTGTTTTTT	CASSDEQWGQRLFF
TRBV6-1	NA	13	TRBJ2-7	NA	TGTGCCAGCAGTGTCGGACTCCCGGGCGAGCAGTACTTC	CASSVGLPGEQYF
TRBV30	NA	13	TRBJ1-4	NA	TGTGCCTGGGGGGGGAGCTATAATGAAAAACTGTTTTTT	CAWGGSYNEKLFF
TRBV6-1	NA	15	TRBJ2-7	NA	TGTGCCAGCAGTGAAAGAGGCAGAACCGGCCACGAGCAGTACTTC	CASSERGRTGHEQYF
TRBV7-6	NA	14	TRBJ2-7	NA	TGTGCCAGCAGCTTCACCGACAGAGCAGGCGAGCAGTACTTC	CASSFTDRAGEQYF
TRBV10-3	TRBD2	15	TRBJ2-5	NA	TGTGCCATCAGTGGGACTAGCGGGGGCCAAGAGACCCAGTACTTC	CAISGTSGGQETQYF
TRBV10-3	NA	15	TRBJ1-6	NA	TGTGCCATCAGTGGGCGACAGGCCAATAATTCACCCCTCCACTTT	CAISGRQANNSPLHF
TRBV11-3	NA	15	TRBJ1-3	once	TGTGCCAGCAGCTTAATCGGGATAGAAGGAAACACCATATATTTT	CASSLIGIEGNTIYF
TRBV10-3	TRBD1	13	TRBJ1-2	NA	TGTGCCATCAGAGACAGGGCGTTGGATGGCTACACCTTC	CAIRDRALDGYTF
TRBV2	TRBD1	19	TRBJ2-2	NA	TGTGCCAGCAGTGAACGGGCACAGGGGAGTATAGTGATTACCGGGGAGCTGTTCTTT	CASSERAQGSIVITGELFF
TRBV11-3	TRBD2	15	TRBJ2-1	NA	TGTGCCAGCAGCTTAACGGGGCGGGAGGGGAATGAGCAGTTCTTC	CASSLTGREGNEQFF
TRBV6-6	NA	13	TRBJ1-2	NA	TGTGCCAGCACCGTAGAGCGGGGCTATGGCTACACCTTC	CASTVERGYGYTF
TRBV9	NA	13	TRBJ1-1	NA	TGTGCCAGCAGCGTAGGAGTGGACAAAGAGGCTTTCTTT	CASSVGVDKEAFF
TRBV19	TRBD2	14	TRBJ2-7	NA	TGTGCCAGTAGAAGGGAGGGCAGTTCCTACGAGCAGTACTTC	CASRREGSSYEQYF
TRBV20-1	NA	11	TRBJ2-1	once	TGCAGTGCTAGGGACCAGGGGGAGCAGTTCTTC	CSARDQGEQFF
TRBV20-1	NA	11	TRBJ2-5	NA	TGCAGTGCTAGACAGCAAGAGACCCAGTACTTC	CSARQQETQYF
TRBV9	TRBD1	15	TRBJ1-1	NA	TGTGCCAGCAGCGACCGGGACAGGGGGGACACTGAAGCTTTCTTT	CASSDRDRGDTEAFF